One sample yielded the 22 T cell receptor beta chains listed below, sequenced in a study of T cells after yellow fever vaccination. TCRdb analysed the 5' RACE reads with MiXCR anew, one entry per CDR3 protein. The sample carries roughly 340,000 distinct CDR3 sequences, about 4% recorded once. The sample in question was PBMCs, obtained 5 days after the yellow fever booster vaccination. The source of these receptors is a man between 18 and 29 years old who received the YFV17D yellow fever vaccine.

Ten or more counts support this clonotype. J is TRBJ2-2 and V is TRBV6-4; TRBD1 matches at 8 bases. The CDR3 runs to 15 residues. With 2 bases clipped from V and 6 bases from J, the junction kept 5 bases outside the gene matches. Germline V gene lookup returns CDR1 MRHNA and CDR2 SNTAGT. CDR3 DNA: TGTGCCAGCAGTGACGGCAGGGGGCATTCCGGGGAGCTGTTTTTT. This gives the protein CASSDGRGHSGELFF.

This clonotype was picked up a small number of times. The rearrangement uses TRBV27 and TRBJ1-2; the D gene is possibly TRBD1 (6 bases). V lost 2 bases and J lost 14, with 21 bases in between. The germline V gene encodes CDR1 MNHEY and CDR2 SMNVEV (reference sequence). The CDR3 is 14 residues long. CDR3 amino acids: CASSLAPGWGRRTF. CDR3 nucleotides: TGTGCCAGCAGTTTAGCACCCGGGTGGGGGCGCCGAACCTTC.

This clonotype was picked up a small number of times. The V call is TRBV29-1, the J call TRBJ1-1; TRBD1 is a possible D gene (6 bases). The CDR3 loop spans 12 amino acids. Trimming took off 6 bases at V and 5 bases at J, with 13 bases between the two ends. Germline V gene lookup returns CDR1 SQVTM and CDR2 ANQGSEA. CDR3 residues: CSVTGYGTEAFF. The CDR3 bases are TGCAGCGTAACAGGGTATGGGACTGAAGCTTTCTTT.

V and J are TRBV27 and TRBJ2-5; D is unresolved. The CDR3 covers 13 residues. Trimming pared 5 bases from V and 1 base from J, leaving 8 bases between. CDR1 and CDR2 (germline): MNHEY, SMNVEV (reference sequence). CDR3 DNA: TGTGCCAGCAGTCAGAGAGTCCAAGAGACCCAGTACTTC. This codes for CASSQRVQETQYF.

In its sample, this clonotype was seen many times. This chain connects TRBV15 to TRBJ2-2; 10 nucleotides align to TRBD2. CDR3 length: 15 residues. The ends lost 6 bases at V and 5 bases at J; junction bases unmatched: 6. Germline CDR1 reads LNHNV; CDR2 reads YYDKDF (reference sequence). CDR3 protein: CATRPTSGSTGELFF. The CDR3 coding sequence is TGTGCCACCAGGCCGACTAGCGGGTCGACCGGGGAGCTGTTTTTT.

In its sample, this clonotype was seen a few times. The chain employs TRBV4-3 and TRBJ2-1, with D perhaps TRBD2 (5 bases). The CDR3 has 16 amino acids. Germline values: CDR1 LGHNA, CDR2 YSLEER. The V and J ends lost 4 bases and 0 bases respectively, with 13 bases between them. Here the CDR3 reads CASSRFASSSYNEQFF. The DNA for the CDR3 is TGCGCCAGCAGCCGATTTGCTAGCTCCTCCTACAATGAGCAGTTCTTC.

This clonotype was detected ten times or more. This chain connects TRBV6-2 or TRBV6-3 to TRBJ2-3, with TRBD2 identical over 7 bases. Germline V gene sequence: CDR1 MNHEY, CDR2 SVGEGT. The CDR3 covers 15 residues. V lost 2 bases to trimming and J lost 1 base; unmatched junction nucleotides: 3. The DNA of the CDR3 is TGTGCCAGCAGTTACGACCGGGGGGGCACAGATACGCAGTATTTT. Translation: CASSYDRGGTDTQYF.

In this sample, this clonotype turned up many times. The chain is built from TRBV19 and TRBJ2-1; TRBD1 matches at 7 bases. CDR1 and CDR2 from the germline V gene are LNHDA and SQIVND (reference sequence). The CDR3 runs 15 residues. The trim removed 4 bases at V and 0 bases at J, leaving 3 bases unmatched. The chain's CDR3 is CASSKDRFSYNEQFF. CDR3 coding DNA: TGTGCCAGTAGTAAGGACAGGTTCTCCTACAATGAGCAGTTCTTC.

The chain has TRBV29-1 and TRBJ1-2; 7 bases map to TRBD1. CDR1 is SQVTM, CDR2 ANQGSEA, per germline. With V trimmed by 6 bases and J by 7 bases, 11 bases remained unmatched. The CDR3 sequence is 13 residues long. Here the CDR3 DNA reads TGCAGCGTGACCACAGGGGCTCAAAGTGGCTACACCTTC. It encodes CSVTTGAQSGYTF. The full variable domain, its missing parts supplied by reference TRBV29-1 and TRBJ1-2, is SAVISQKPSRDICQRGTSLTIQCQVDSQVTMMFWYRQQPGQSLTLIATANQGSEATYESGFVIDKFPISRPNLTFSTLTVSNMSPEDSSIYLCSVTTGAQSGYTFGSGTRLTVV.

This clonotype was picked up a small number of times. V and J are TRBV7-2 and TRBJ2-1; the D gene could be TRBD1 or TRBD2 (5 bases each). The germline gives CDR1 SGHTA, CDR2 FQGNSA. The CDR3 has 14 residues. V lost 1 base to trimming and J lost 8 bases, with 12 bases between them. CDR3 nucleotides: TGTGCCAGCAGCTTAGGCCGGGGCCTACATGAGCAGTTCTTC. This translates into CASSLGRGLHEQFF.

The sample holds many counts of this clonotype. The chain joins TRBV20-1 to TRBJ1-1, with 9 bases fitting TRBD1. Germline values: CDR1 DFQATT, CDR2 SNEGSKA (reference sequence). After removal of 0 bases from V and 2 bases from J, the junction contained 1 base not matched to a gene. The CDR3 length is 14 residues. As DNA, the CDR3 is TGCAGTGCTAGAGAGGGACAGGGTAACACTGAAGCTTTCTTT. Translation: CSAREGQGNTEAFF.

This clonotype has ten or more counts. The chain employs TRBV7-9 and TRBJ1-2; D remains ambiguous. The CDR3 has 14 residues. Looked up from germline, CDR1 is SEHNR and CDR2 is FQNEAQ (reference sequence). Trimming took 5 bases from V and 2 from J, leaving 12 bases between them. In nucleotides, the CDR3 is TGTGCCAGCAGCCCACCGGGCGGGAACTATGGCTACACCTTC. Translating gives CASSPPGGNYGYTF.

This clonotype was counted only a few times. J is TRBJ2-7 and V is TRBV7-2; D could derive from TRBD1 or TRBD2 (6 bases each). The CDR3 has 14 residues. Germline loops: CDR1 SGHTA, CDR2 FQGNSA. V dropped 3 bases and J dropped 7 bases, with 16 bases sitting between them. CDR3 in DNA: TGTGCCAGCAGCTTGCGACTGGGGGCGGGGGAGCAGTACGTC. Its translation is CASSLRLGAGEQYV.

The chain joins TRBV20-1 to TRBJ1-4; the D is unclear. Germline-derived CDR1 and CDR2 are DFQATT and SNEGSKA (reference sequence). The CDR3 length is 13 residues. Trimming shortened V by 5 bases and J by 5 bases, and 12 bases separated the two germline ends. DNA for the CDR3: TGCAGTGCTTCATCGATTGAGAATGAAAAACTGTTTTTT. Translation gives CSASSIENEKLFF.

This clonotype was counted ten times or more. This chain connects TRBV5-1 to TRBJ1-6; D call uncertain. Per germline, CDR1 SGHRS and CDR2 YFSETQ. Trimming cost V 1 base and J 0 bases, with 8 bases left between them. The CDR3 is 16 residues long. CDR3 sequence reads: CASSLFRSSYNSPLHF. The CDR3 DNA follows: TGCGCCAGCAGCTTGTTTCGGAGCTCCTATAATTCACCCCTCCACTTT.

CDR3 bases: TGTGCCAGCAGCCTTTCACCTAGCACAGATACGCAGTATTTT. This translates into CASSLSPSTDTQYF. V usage is TRBV7-8 and J usage is TRBJ2-3; no definite D call. Germline-derived CDR1 and CDR2 are SGHVS and FQNEAQ. The length of the CDR3 is 14 residues. The V end was cut by 5 bases, the J end by 0 bases, with 9 bases between.

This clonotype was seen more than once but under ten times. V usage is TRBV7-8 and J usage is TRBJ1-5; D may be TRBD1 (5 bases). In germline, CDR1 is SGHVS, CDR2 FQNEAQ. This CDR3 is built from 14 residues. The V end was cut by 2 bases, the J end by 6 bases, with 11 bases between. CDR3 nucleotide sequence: TGTGCCAGCAGCTTAAATCAGGGCGCTCAGCCCCAGCATTTT. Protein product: CASSLNQGAQPQHF.

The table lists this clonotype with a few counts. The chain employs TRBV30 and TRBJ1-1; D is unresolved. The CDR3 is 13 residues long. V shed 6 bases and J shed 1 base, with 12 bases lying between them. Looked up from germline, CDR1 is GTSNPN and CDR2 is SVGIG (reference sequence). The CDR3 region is CACPPFSNTEAFF. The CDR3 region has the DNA TGTGCCTGCCCCCCCTTTTCGAACACTGAAGCTTTCTTT.

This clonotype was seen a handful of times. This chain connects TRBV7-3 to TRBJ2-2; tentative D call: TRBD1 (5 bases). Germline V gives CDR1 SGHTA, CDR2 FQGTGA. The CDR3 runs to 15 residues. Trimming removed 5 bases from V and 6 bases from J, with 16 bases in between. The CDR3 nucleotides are TGTGCCAGCAGCCTAGTTCGGCCAGGGCCCGGGGAGCTGTTTTTT. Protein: CASSLVRPGPGELFF.

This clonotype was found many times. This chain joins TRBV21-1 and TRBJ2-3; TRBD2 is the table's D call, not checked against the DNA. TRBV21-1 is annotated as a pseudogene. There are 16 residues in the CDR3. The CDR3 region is CASSTGGGETTDTQYF. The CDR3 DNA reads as TGTGCCAGCAGCACGGGGGGAGGGGAGACCACAGATACGCAGTATTTT.

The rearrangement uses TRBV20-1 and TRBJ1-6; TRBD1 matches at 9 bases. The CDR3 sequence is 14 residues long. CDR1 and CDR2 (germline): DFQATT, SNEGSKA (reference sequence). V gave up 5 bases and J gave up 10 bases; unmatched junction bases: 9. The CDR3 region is CSAFSGTGRSPLHF. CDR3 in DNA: TGCAGTGCTTTTTCCGGGACAGGGAGATCACCCCTCCACTTT.

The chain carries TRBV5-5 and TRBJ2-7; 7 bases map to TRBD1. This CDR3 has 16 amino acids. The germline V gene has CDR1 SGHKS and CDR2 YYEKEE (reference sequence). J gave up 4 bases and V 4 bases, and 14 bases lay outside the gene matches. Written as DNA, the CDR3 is TGTGCCAGCAGCCGAGGACACTCGGGACAGTCTTACGAGCAGTACGTC. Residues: CASSRGHSGQSYEQYV.